The clone carrying this T cell receptor beta chain was detected only a few times. What it recognizes is unknown. The germline V gene encodes CDR1 MNHEY and CDR2 SVGEGT. CDR3 length equals 17 residues. V shed 4 bases and J shed 8 bases, with 27 bases lying between them. The entry originates in a study of T cell repertoires in cytomegalovirus infection. Overall study context: From public TCR beta signatures came an indication of both CMV infection and matching HLA type.

Study findings and constraints: HLA-C-restricted CMV-specific TCR beta clonotypes were dominant in the ex vivo response. Pooled public TCR beta family frequency picked out CMV carriers with the relevant HLA.

TCRdb reprocessed the reads with MiXCR, giving one entry per CDR3 protein. The data hold about 700,000 distinct CDR3 sequences, with 33% observed a single time. The chain recombines TRBV6-2 or TRBV6-3 with TRBJ2-7; D perhaps matches TRBD1 (7 bases). The sample consisted of cultured PBMCs, taken from culture after CMV antigen stimulation. The sequence was collected from a human donor in good health (CMV status not recorded). Some clones in this sample may be carry-over from other donors' samples. The chain's CDR3 is CASSSHQDRRDLIKQYF. In nucleotides, the CDR3 is TGTGCCAGCAGTTCCCATCAGGACAGGAGGGATTTGATTAAGCAGTACTTC.